The rows below give T cell receptor beta chains drawn from one sample of a study of T cells in localized non-small cell lung cancer. Sequencing was performed with immunoSEQ multiplex PCR; in TCRdb, only in-frame clones are kept and a portion is missing. In the table there are about 34,000 clones, around 93% of which are singletons. This material consisted of peripheral blood, taken before any cancer treatment. The receptors derive from a female donor of 60 years or more with stage I lung adenocarcinoma. Each CDR3 is given with its conserved first and last residue. The D gene is left open where the match is weak. Some rows have no size entry. The others give once, few or many, or a class for an expanded clone.

clone_size j_call v_call d_call cdr3_length cdr3_aa cdr3_nt
- TRBJ2-3 TRBV5-1 TRBD2 18 CASSTRTSGRSSTDTQYF TGCGCCAGCAGCACACGGACTAGCGGGAGGTCTAGCACAGATACGCAGTATTTT
- TRBJ2-7 TRBV5-8 - 15 CASSLGWTDSYEQYF TGTGCCAGCAGCTTGGGGTGGACAGACTCCTACGAGCAGTACTTC
- TRBJ2-3 TRBV19 - 12 CASSIDKRAQYF TGTGCCAGTAGTATCGACAAAAGAGCGCAGTATTTT
- TRBJ2-1 TRBV27 TRBD2 15 CASSLWTSGMGEQFF TGTGCCAGCAGTCTGTGGACTAGCGGGATGGGTGAGCAGTTCTTC
- TRBJ1-2 TRBV4-2 - 15 CASSQDPGTGTGYTF TGTGCCAGCAGCCAAGATCCCGGGACGGGGACAGGCTACACCTTC
- TRBJ1-4 TRBV15 - 15 CATSRTPGTQEKLFF TGTGCCACCAGCAGAACCCCCGGGACACAAGAAAAACTGTTTTTT
- TRBJ2-5 TRBV4-3 - 16 CASSQEWSGRVETQYF TGCGCCAGCAGCCAAGAATGGTCGGGGCGGGTAGAGACCCAGTACTTC
- TRBJ2-1 TRBV7-9 - 17 CASSLAHLGSSYNEQFF TGTGCCAGCAGCTTAGCGCATCTGGGCAGCTCCTACAATGAGCAGTTCTTC
- TRBJ2-1 TRBV10-2 - 15 CASSGIAGGPNEQFF TGCGCCAGCAGTGGCATTGCCGGCGGCCCCAATGAGCAGTTCTTC
- TRBJ2-1 TRBV30 - 14 CAWRGAGLWNEQFF TGTGCCTGGAGGGGGGCGGGGCTTTGGAATGAGCAGTTCTTC
once TRBJ2-3 TRBV6-4 TRBD2 16 CASSDSAGRGTDTQYF TGTGCCAGCAGTGACTCTGCCGGGAGGGGCACAGATACGCAGTATTTT
- TRBJ2-1 TRBV28 - 12 CASSLLWSEQFF TGTGCCAGCAGTTTATTGTGGTCGGAGCAGTTCTTC
- TRBJ1-1 TRBV6-6 - 15 CASSYTTGFRTEAFF TGTGCCAGCAGTTACACCACAGGGTTTCGGACTGAAGCTTTCTTT
- TRBJ1-2 TRBV11-3 - 14 CASSLGSQIYGYTF TGTGCCAGCAGCTTAGGAAGTCAGATCTATGGCTACACCTTC
- TRBJ2-2 TRBV2 - 17 CASSPGRGQGYTGELFF TGTGCCAGCAGTCCCGGGAGAGGGCAGGGATACACCGGGGAGCTGTTTTTT
- TRBJ2-4 TRBV6-1 TRBD1 12 CATQDRADIQYF TGTGCCACCCAGGACAGGGCTGACATTCAGTACTTC
- TRBJ1-2 TRBV15 - 13 CATRDHGDYGYTF TGTGCCACCAGGGACCACGGGGACTATGGCTACACCTTC
- TRBJ1-5 TRBV28 TRBD1 15 CASRTGTGGSQPQHF TGTGCCAGCAGGACCGGGACAGGGGGTTCTCAGCCCCAGCATTTT
- TRBJ1-5 TRBV30 - 13 CAWSSGNNQPQHF TGTGCCTGGAGTTCCGGGAACAATCAGCCCCAGCATTTT
- TRBJ2-3 TRBV12-5 - 13 CASGLWGRDTQYF TGTGCTAGTGGTTTGTGGGGACGGGATACGCAGTATTTT
- TRBJ2-1 TRBV7-9 - 12 CASSLGGKEQFF TGTGCCAGCAGCTTAGGTGGTAAGGAGCAGTTCTTC
- TRBJ1-2 TRBV18 - 15 CASSPAGQSKYGYTF TGTGCCAGCTCACCGGCTGGACAGTCCAAGTATGGCTACACCTTC
- TRBJ1-1 TRBV30 TRBD1 15 CAWSVAGQGWTEAFF TGTGCCTGGAGTGTGGCCGGACAGGGGTGGACTGAAGCTTTCTTT
once TRBJ2-5 TRBV7-2 TRBD1 14 CASSYYRGGETQYF TGTGCCAGCAGCTACTACAGGGGCGGAGAGACCCAGTACTTC
- TRBJ1-2 TRBV18 - 11 CASSPGGGYTF TGTGCCAGCTCACCGGGAGGCGGCTACACCTTC
once TRBJ2-5 TRBV19 - 17 CASSSGTLALIQETQYF TGTGCCAGTAGTAGCGGGACTCTTGCGTTGATACAAGAGACCCAGTACTTC
- TRBJ2-1 TRBV19 - 15 CASSLQGGESNEQFF TGTGCCAGTAGTCTACAGGGGGGGGAGAGCAATGAGCAGTTCTTC
once TRBJ2-2 TRBV14 - 17 CASSQDEGRPSTGELFF TGTGCCAGCAGCCAAGATGAGGGACGGCCGAGCACCGGGGAGCTGTTTTTT
- TRBJ2-3 TRBV11-2 - 15 CASSPRQHPTDTQYF TGTGCCAGCAGCCCCAGACAGCATCCCACAGATACGCAGTATTTT
- TRBJ1-1 TRBV7-9 - 14 CASSLGSSGTEAFF TGTGCCAGCAGCTTGGGCAGTTCGGGCACTGAAGCTTTCTTT
- TRBJ2-1 TRBV4-3 - 18 CASSQPYKDPSAYNEQFF TGCGCCAGCAGCCAGCCATACAAAGACCCTAGCGCTTACAATGAGCAGTTCTTC
- TRBJ2-1 TRBV5-1 - 12 CASSFSANEQFF TGCGCCAGCAGCTTTTCAGCTAATGAGCAGTTCTTC
few TRBJ1-5 TRBV18 TRBD1 16 CASSPDREGPHQPQHF TGTGCCAGCTCACCGGACAGGGAGGGCCCCCATCAGCCCCAGCATTTT
- TRBJ1-4 TRBV10-1 - 10 CVRGNEKLFF TGCGTTAGAGGGAATGAAAAACTGTTTTTT
once TRBJ2-7 TRBV28 - 13 CASSPTGNYEQYF TGTGCCAGCAGCCCGACAGGTAATTACGAGCAGTACTTC
once TRBJ2-3 TRBV27 - 13 CASSTTGRGIRYF TGTGCCAGCAGCACGACAGGTCGCGGAATAAGGTATTTT
- TRBJ1-4 TRBV7-9 - 13 CASRSGSNEKLFF TGTGCCAGCAGATCCGGGAGTAATGAAAAACTGTTTTTT
- TRBJ2-2 TRBV5-4 - 16 CASSLGGGLNTGELFF TGTGCCAGCAGCTTGGGCGGGGGCCTGAACACCGGGGAGCTGTTTTTT
- TRBJ2-2 TRBV14 - 14 CASSQGANTGELFF TGTGCCAGCAGCCAAGGTGCGAACACCGGGGAGCTGTTTTTT
once TRBJ2-5 TRBV7-9 - 14 CASSLLTAQETQYF TGTGCCAGCAGCTTACTGACGGCCCAAGAGACCCAGTACTTC
- TRBJ2-2 TRBV5-1 - 15 CASSPSERFTGELFF TGCGCCAGCAGCCCGAGCGAGCGATTCACCGGGGAGCTGTTTTTT
- TRBJ1-4 TRBV5-1 - 14 CASSDTLASEKLFF TGCGCCAGCAGTGACACCTTAGCCAGTGAAAAACTGTTTTTT
few TRBJ1-3 TRBV11-1 - 13 CASKDFSGNTIYF TGTGCCAGCAAAGATTTCTCTGGAAACACCATATATTTT
- TRBJ2-2 TRBV19 TRBD1 16 CASSMSGDRVTGELFF TGTGCCAGTAGTATGTCAGGCGACAGGGTGACCGGGGAGCTGTTTTTT
- TRBJ1-1 TRBV13 - 16 CASSLEDRGMNTEAFF TGTGCCAGCAGCTTAGAAGACCGCGGGATGAACACTGAAGCTTTCTTT
once TRBJ1-3 TRBV30 - 14 CAWRGGNSGNTIYF TGTGCCTGGAGAGGGGGGAACTCTGGAAACACCATATATTTT
- TRBJ2-4 TRBV2 - 16 CASSEGGRMAKNIQYF TGTGCCAGCAGTGAAGGGGGGAGGATGGCCAAAAACATTCAGTACTTC
- TRBJ2-4 TRBV7-2 TRBD1 15 CASSLRRQGGNIQYF TGTGCCAGCAGCCTCAGGAGACAGGGGGGAAACATTCAGTACTTC
- TRBJ2-1 TRBV9 TRBD2 16 CASSVAASGGRNEQFF TGTGCCAGCAGCGTAGCCGCGAGCGGGGGCCGCAATGAGCAGTTCTTC
- TRBJ2-2 TRBV28 - 12 CASSSPVRELFF TGTGCCAGCAGTTCGCCCGTTAGGGAGCTGTTTTTT
few TRBJ1-5 TRBV28 - 15 CASTQMGGGNQPQHF TGTGCCAGCACCCAAATGGGAGGGGGCAATCAGCCCCAGCATTTT
- TRBJ1-2 TRBV6-1 TRBD1 15 CASSDFGQGLRGYTF TGTGCCAGCAGTGATTTCGGACAGGGACTGCGTGGCTACACCTTC
- TRBJ2-7 TRBV21-1 - 16 CASSKGETRGTYEQYF TGTGCCAGCAGCAAAGGGGAGACAAGAGGGACGTACGAGCAGTACTTC
- TRBJ2-5 TRBV6-5 - 13 CASSYSPEETQYF TGTGCCAGCAGTTACTCTCCTGAAGAGACCCAGTACTTC
- TRBJ2-1 TRBV18 - 15 CASSPGPSSYNEQFF TGTGCCAGCTCACCGGGGCCGAGCTCCTACAATGAGCAGTTCTTC